The clone carrying this T cell receptor beta chain was observed at least ten times. What it binds is not known. TCRdb reprocessed the RT-PCR reads with MiXCR, giving one entry per CDR3 protein. The repertoire holds hundreds of thousands of distinct CDR3 sequences, with around 15% as singletons. This sample is part of a study of response to subunit inactivated influenza vaccine. Findings and caveats of the study: Few additional T cells are recruited per seasonal influenza vaccination, authors suggested.

Germline CDR1 is DFQATT and CDR2 is SNEGSKA (reference sequence). Germline trimming cut 0 bases from V and 1 base from J; bases unmatched to any gene: 4. This CDR3 contains 16 residues. The sample consisted of PBMCs from blood, taken 14 to 15 days before vaccination. The receptor was isolated from a man aged 45-60 years who received an inactivated influenza vaccine. The chain is built from TRBV20-1 and TRBJ2-5; 11 bases fit TRBD2. CDR3 loop: CSARDLAGGIQETQYF. DNA for the CDR3: TGCAGTGCTAGAGACTTAGCGGGGGGGATCCAAGAGACCCAGTACTTC.